This entry is about one T cell receptor (beta chain). Its target is not known. This entry is derived from a study of Ad26.COV2.S vaccination and SARS-CoV-2 variants. About the research overall: Intramuscular Ad26.COV2.S doses were given once or twice, 56 days apart. General study points: Recipients of vaccine and of placebo showed similar breadth of their non-spike TCR repertoires. The study found higher spike-specific TCR breadth in vaccine than placebo recipients.

The assay was immunoSEQ multiplex PCR, and TCRdb's table has in-frame clones only and misses some. The table records approximately 420,000 clones, around 87% of them present only once. Noted treatment: roughly 18 received Ad26.COV2.S at low or high dose, single or two shots; about 5 received placebo; per-sample allocation not given. Samples analyzed were those drawn on day 63 after the first vaccine or placebo injection. Cohort 1b enrolled adults aged 18-55 years in Boston. Source: peripheral blood, taken in a trial of Ad26.COV2.S vaccine versus placebo. The receptor comes from a person between 18 and 59 years old who received the Ad26.COV2.S COVID-19 vaccine or a placebo.

The CDR3 region is CASSFEGELFF. In nucleotides, the CDR3 is TGTGCCAGCAGCTTCGAGGGGGAGCTGTTTTTT. V gene TRBV11-3 combines with J gene TRBJ2-2; D not certain. This CDR3 is 11 amino acids long. Germline V gene sequence: CDR1 SGHNT, CDR2 YENEEA. The ends were cut back, 3 bases at V and 8 bases at J, with 4 bases in the middle.